One sample yielded the 30 T cell receptor beta chains listed below, sequenced in a study of cytomegalovirus exposure and HLA in healthy donors. Some clones are missing from TCRdb's copy, which holds only in-frame ones; the method was immunoSEQ multiplex PCR. The data hold 120,000 to 150,000 clones, with 84% observed a single time. The sample comprised PBMCs. The receptors were sampled from a woman in her twenties or thirties in good health and CMV-seronegative.

The CDR3 coding sequence is TGTGCCAGCAGCCCGGACTTCACCGGGGAGCTGTTTTTT. It encodes CASSPDFTGELFF. The chain recombines TRBV5-4 with TRBJ2-2; D is perhaps TRBD2 (5 bases). The CDR3 runs to 13 residues. V gave up 4 bases and J gave up 4 bases, with 8 bases separating them. CDR1 is SGHNT and CDR2 is YYREEE in the germline V gene (reference sequence).

The rearrangement uses TRBV6-4 and TRBJ2-5; 13 bases map to TRBD2. CDR3 size: 16 residues. In germline, CDR1 is MRHNA, CDR2 SNTAGT. V lost 5 bases and J lost 5; bases outside the gene matches: 8. The CDR3 DNA reads as TGTGCCAGCAGTCCAACTAGCGGGGGGGCCGGGGAGACCCAGTACTTC. This encodes CASSPTSGGAGETQYF.

This clone was seen just once. The chain has TRBV6-1 and TRBJ1-2; TRBD1 agrees at 9 bases. V lost 5 bases to trimming and J lost 5 bases; unmatched junction nucleotides: 9. The CDR3 runs to 15 residues. From germline, CDR1 is MNHNS and CDR2 SASEGT. CDR3 region: CASSPLDRGLYGYTF. As DNA, the CDR3 is TGTGCCAGCAGTCCTCTGGACAGGGGTCTGTATGGCTACACCTTC.

The chain links TRBV7-6 to TRBJ2-2; 9 bases map to TRBD2. V lost 5 bases to trimming and J lost 0 bases; unmatched junction nucleotides: 7. CDR1 is SGHVS and CDR2 is FNYEAQ in the germline V gene. This CDR3 region has 17 residues. CDR3 sequence (DNA): TGTGCCAGCAGCACGCGGGGGGGGACAGCGAACACCGGGGAGCTGTTTTTT. Protein: CASSTRGGTANTGELFF.

The V call is TRBV9, the J call TRBJ2-6; D is unresolved. The CDR3 is made up of 14 amino acids. Trimming stripped 0 bases from V and 3 bases from J, with 4 bases between. The germline V gene encodes CDR1 SGDLS and CDR2 YYNGEE. In DNA, the CDR3 is TGTGCCAGCAGCGTAGGGAGTGGGGCCAACGTCCTGACTTTC. Protein sequence: CASSVGSGANVLTF.

CDR3 nucleotide sequence: TGTGCCAGCAGTGCCGGGGGGGGAGGCAATCAGCCCCAGCATTTT. Translating gives CASSAGGGGNQPQHF. This rearrangement joins TRBV6-1 to TRBJ1-5; D is possibly TRBD1 (5 bases). Germline V gene lookup returns CDR1 MNHNS and CDR2 SASEGT. The CDR3 runs to 15 residues. The V end lost 4 bases, the J end lost 2 bases, and 12 bases lay between the germline ends.

The V gene is TRBV19, the J gene TRBJ1-5, with 9 bases lining up with TRBD1. CDR1 and CDR2 (germline): LNHDA, SQIVND (reference sequence). V lost 1 base and J lost 6; bases outside the gene matches: 4. The CDR3 runs to 15 residues. The chain's CDR3 is CASSIAGTGSQPQHF. CDR3 bases: TGTGCCAGTAGTATAGCCGGGACAGGGAGTCAGCCCCAGCATTTT.

The chain is built from TRBV19 and TRBJ2-1; D is uncertain. V was trimmed by 10 bases and J by 0 bases, leaving 7 bases between them. The CDR3 has 12 amino acids. Germline CDR1 reads LNHDA; CDR2 reads SQIVND (reference sequence). The CDR3, as DNA: TGTGCCACCCACAGCTCCTACAATGAGCAGTTCTTC. This sequence encodes CATHSSYNEQFF.

J is TRBJ2-3 and V is TRBV6-5; 8 bases map to TRBD1. CDR3 size: 14 residues. J lost 6 bases, V lost 2 bases, and 4 bases had no gene match. Germline values: CDR1 MNHEY, CDR2 SVGAGI. CDR3 nucleotides: TGTGCCAGCAGTTACCTGTACAGGGGGGATACGCAGTATTTT. Amino acids: CASSYLYRGDTQYF.

This clone was detected many times. The chain couples TRBV5-1 to TRBJ2-7; D uncertain. Germline CDR1 reads SGHRS; CDR2 reads YFSETQ. V lost 0 bases, J lost 3 bases, and 7 bases lay in between. This CDR3 region has 13 residues. This chain's CDR3 is CASSLGQYYEQYF. Here the CDR3 DNA reads TGCGCCAGCAGCTTGGGCCAGTACTACGAGCAGTACTTC.

The chain couples TRBV18 to TRBJ2-7; no clear D gene. This CDR3 comprises 12 residues. Germline lookup yields CDR1 KGHSH and CDR2 LQKENI. Trimming took 3 bases from V and 2 from J, leaving 5 bases between them. CDR3 nucleotides: TGTGCCAGCTCACCTCGGGCCTACGAGCAGTACTTC. Encoded protein: CASSPRAYEQYF.

The rearrangement uses TRBV4-2 and TRBJ1-1; D may be TRBD1 (5 bases). V was cut by 0 bases and J by 1 base, with 9 bases left in between. Germline loops: CDR1 LGHNA, CDR2 YNFKEQ. This CDR3 is 15 amino acids long. The CDR3 region has the DNA TGTGCCAGCAGCCAAGATTGGCAGGGGAACACTGAAGCTTTCTTT. Translated, it gives CASSQDWQGNTEAFF.

The CDR3 sequence: CASSQDRTSYNSPLHF. The CDR3 coding sequence is TGTGCCAGCAGCCAAGACCGGACAAGCTATAATTCACCCCTCCACTTT. The J gene is TRBJ1-6, the V gene TRBV4-2; D is perhaps TRBD1 (5 bases). Trimming pared 0 bases from V and 3 bases from J, leaving 9 bases between. This CDR3 contains 16 residues. Germline V gene lookup returns CDR1 LGHNA and CDR2 YNFKEQ.

The chain is built from TRBV10-2 and TRBJ2-1; TRBD2 matches 8 bases. CDR1 and CDR2 from the germline V gene are WSHSY and SAAADI. The CDR3 runs 13 residues. V trimming: 7 bases; J trimming: 3 bases; junction bases outside the gene matches: 2. The CDR3 sequence: CASKRGNYNEQFF. The CDR3 bases are TGCGCCAGCAAGCGGGGGAACTACAATGAGCAGTTCTTC.

The chain links TRBV14 to TRBJ2-3, with TRBD2 as a possible D gene (6 bases). The CDR3 consists of 15 residues. The germline V and J ends were trimmed by 1 base and 0 bases, with 8 bases remaining between them. Looked up from germline, CDR1 is SGHDN and CDR2 is FVKESK. This CDR3 reads CASSQGGASTDTQYF. CDR3 nucleotides: TGTGCCAGCAGCCAAGGCGGGGCTAGCACAGATACGCAGTATTTT.

The rearrangement uses TRBV5-1 and TRBJ1-1, with D unresolved. CDR1 is SGHRS and CDR2 is YFSETQ in the germline V gene. Trimming removed 0 bases from V and 4 bases from J, with 22 bases in between. The CDR3 totals 18 residues. The CDR3 is CASSLAVLAAAIGTEAFF. The CDR3 DNA reads as TGCGCCAGCAGCTTGGCGGTGCTAGCGGCCGCGATCGGCACTGAAGCTTTCTTT.

The CDR3 reads CASSLQGRDTQYF. Here the CDR3 DNA reads TGTGCCAGCAGCTTACAGGGGAGAGATACGCAGTATTTT. This sequence joins TRBV9 and TRBJ2-3, with 7 bases that match TRBD1. Trimming cost V 4 bases and J 5 bases; bases outside gene matches: 4. The CDR3 contains 13 residues. The germline V gene encodes CDR1 SGDLS and CDR2 YYNGEE.

This clone was seen only once. The chain couples TRBV23-1 to TRBJ2-7, with D tentatively TRBD1 (6 bases). TRBV23-1 is marked as an open reading frame, function uncertain. Deletions cut 4 bases from V and 6 bases from J, with 13 bases between. The CDR3 loop spans 13 amino acids. For the CDR3, the DNA is TGCGCCAGCAGTCCCCCAGGGGAGCGCGAGCAGTACTTC. Protein product: CASSPPGEREQYF.

The chain employs TRBV6-5 and TRBJ1-2; possible D gene TRBD1, 5 bases. Trimming stripped 0 bases from V and 8 bases from J, with 13 bases between. This CDR3 has 14 amino acids. The germline gives CDR1 MNHEY, CDR2 SVGAGI. CDR3 region: CASSYSRGPGGYTF. The CDR3 DNA reads TGTGCCAGCAGTTACTCGCGGGGCCCAGGGGGCTACACCTTC.

This clone occurred once. The junction does not match germline at one end; this may be a read error. This chain connects TRBV6-5 to TRBJ1-1, with 7 nucleotides matching TRBD1. The germline CDR1 and CDR2 sequences are MNHEY and SVGAGI. The CDR3 has 12 amino acids. This chain's CDR3 is CASQTGNAEAFF. Here the CDR3 DNA reads TGTGCCAGCCAGACAGGGAACGCTGAAGCTTTCTTT.

This clone has just a few counts. This chain joins TRBV5-4 and TRBJ2-7; the D gene is possibly TRBD1 (6 bases). Per germline, CDR1 SGHNT and CDR2 YYREEE (reference sequence). The V and J ends lost 4 bases and 3 bases respectively, with 17 bases between them. The CDR3 contains 15 residues. CDR3 sequence reads: CASSLSRGADYEQYF. For the CDR3, the DNA is TGTGCCAGCAGCCTGTCCAGGGGAGCTGACTACGAGCAGTACTTC.

The chain joins TRBV9 to TRBJ2-1; 9 nucleotides agree with TRBD2. The CDR3 is made up of 14 amino acids. Germline V lookup: CDR1 SGDLS, CDR2 YYNGEE. V gave up 4 bases and J gave up 8 bases; unmatched junction bases: 7. The CDR3 region has the DNA TGTGCCAGCAGCCCCGGGACTAGCTTATATGAGCAGTTCTTC. Its protein is CASSPGTSLYEQFF.

This sequence joins TRBV27 and TRBJ2-5, with 9 bases matching TRBD1. Per the germline V gene, CDR1 is MNHEY and CDR2 is SMNVEV (reference sequence). The CDR3 consists of 17 residues. V trimming: 6 bases; J trimming: 1 base; junction bases outside the gene matches: 12. As DNA, the CDR3 is TGTGCCAGCAGCCTCAGGATCGGGACAGGGCTCCAAGAGACCCAGTACTTC. Encoded protein: CASSLRIGTGLQETQYF.

The count of this clone is one. V is TRBV7-8 and J is TRBJ1-5; 7 nucleotides agree with TRBD1. Germline values: CDR1 SGHVS, CDR2 FQNEAQ. Trimming took 1 base from V and 0 from J; bases not matched to a gene: 3. The CDR3 loop spans 16 amino acids. CDR3 DNA sequence: TGTGCCAGCAGCTTAGGGGACAGCTATAGCAATCAGCCCCAGCATTTT. Translation gives CASSLGDSYSNQPQHF.

This clone appeared a single time. The rearrangement joins TRBV5-1 to TRBJ2-2, with 8 bases aligning to TRBD1. The ends lost 5 bases at V and 4 bases at J; junction bases unmatched: 13. Germline V lookup: CDR1 SGHRS, CDR2 YFSETQ. The CDR3 spans 17 residues. CDR3 coding DNA: TGCGCCAGCAGTTCCAGCGACAGGGGCGTGACCACCGGGGAGCTGTTTTTT. It is translated as CASSSSDRGVTTGELFF.

This clone was counted between two and nine times. The CDR3 coding sequence is TGTGCCTGGGGACAGGGGGCAGGGCAGTACTTC. Its translation: CAWGQGAGQYF. The chain uses TRBV30 and TRBJ2-7; 11 nucleotides match TRBD1. The CDR3 covers 11 residues. Looked up from germline, CDR1 is GTSNPN and CDR2 is SVGIG (reference sequence). V shed 5 bases, J shed 9 bases, and the junction held 3 bases outside the gene matches.

The CDR3 sequence: CASSQESDSYGYTF. For the CDR3, the DNA is TGTGCCAGCAGTCAAGAAAGCGACTCATATGGCTACACCTTC. This chain joins TRBV7-9 and TRBJ1-2; D is unclear. Per the germline V gene, CDR1 is SEHNR and CDR2 is FQNEAQ (reference sequence). V shed 6 bases and J shed 5 bases, with 16 bases lying between them. The CDR3 is 14 amino acids.

This clone was detected only a few times. J is TRBJ1-3 and V is TRBV7-2, with 7 bases aligning to TRBD1. With V trimmed by 5 bases and J by 3 bases, 1 base remained unmatched. From germline, CDR1 is SGHTA and CDR2 FQGNSA. This CDR3 spans 13 amino acids. CDR3 loop: CASSRTGGNTIYF. The CDR3 nucleotides are TGTGCCAGCAGCAGGACAGGTGGAAACACCATATATTTT.

The chain couples TRBV4-1 to TRBJ2-7; the D is unclear. Trimming removed 6 bases at V and 5 bases at J, with 17 bases between. This CDR3 region has 14 residues. Per germline, CDR1 MGHRA and CDR2 YSYEKL. Here the CDR3 DNA reads TGCGCCAGCAGTCAAAGATATAGTATCCACGAGCAGTACTTC. Amino acid sequence: CASSQRYSIHEQYF.

The V and J genes are TRBV2 and TRBJ1-1; 12 nucleotides agree with TRBD1. Germline V gene lookup returns CDR1 SNHLY and CDR2 FYNNEI. This CDR3 comprises 15 residues. The CDR3 protein is CASTRDRGRDTEAFF. The DNA for the CDR3 is TGTGCATCGACCCGGGACAGGGGGCGCGACACTGAAGCTTTCTTT. The full variable domain, rest sourced from reference TRBV2 and TRBJ1-1, is EPEVTQTPSHQVTQMGQEVILRCVPISNHLYFYWYRQILGQKVEFLVSFYNNEISEKSEIFDDQFSVERPDGSNFTLKIRSTKLEDSAMYFCASTRDRGRDTEAFFGQGTRLTVV.